The next 3 T cell receptor beta chains were all read from a single sample in a study of regulatory T cells in long-lasting Graves disease. As for time point: newly diagnosed GD, antithyroid drugs for less than 3 months. PBMC RNA was the source of the TCR library. Both iRepertoire HTBI primers and Arm-PCR of CDR3 regions were used to build the TCR beta libraries. TCRdb analysed the multiplex PCR reads with MiXCR anew, one entry per CDR3 protein. The repertoire consists of 320,000 or so distinct CDR3 sequences, with 15% to 20% occurring once and the leading ten covering less than 40%. The sequences come from peripheral blood mononuclear cells (PBMCs), collected at new diagnosis, from a patient treated with antithyroid drugs. Receptors originate from a female donor with Graves disease.

This clonotype turned up a few times. A read error may be the cause here, since a much bigger clone is one base away. The chain couples TRBV20-1 to TRBJ2-5; 10 bases agree with TRBD2. Germline V CDR1 and CDR2: DFQATT, SNEGSKA (reference sequence). The CDR3 runs 16 residues. V was pared by 3 bases and J by 5 bases, with 12 bases of the junction left unmatched. For the CDR3, the DNA is TGCAGTGCTAGCCACGTGTCAGCGGGAGGGGGCGAGACCCAGTACTTC. This sequence encodes CSASHVSAGGGETQYF.

This clonotype was seen ten or more times. V and J are TRBV11-2 and TRBJ2-5; 9 nucleotides agree with TRBD2. CDR1 SGHAT and CDR2 FQNNGV come from the germline V gene. The CDR3 contains 16 residues. Trimming at V came to 0 bases and at J to 7 bases, leaving 9 bases not matched to a gene. CDR3 DNA sequence: TGTGCCAGCAGCTTAGATAGCGGGGGACTACGGGGGACCCAGTACTTC. Residues: CASSLDSGGLRGTQYF. The variable domain in full, with the rest retrieved from reference TRBV11-2 and TRBJ2-5, is EAGVAQSPRYKIIEKRQSVAFWCNPISGHATLYWYQQILGQGPKLLIQFQNNGVVDDSQLPKDRFSAERLKGVDSTLKIQPAKLEDSAVYLCASSLDSGGLRGTQYFGPGTRLLVL.

This clonotype has at least ten counts. The J gene is TRBJ2-3, the V gene TRBV7-9, with D unclear. CDR3 length equals 12 residues. Germline V CDR1 and CDR2: SEHNR, FQNEAQ (reference sequence). Deletions cut 5 bases from V and 6 bases from J, with 9 bases between. DNA for the CDR3: TGTGCCAGCAGCCCCTCTATGGATACGCAGTATTTT. The encoded protein is CASSPSMDTQYF.